A single sample gave rise to the 28 T cell receptor beta chains below, sequenced in a study of identical twins. Via MiXCR, TCRdb re-called the 5' RACE reads, giving one row per CDR3 protein. The sample has 350,000 to 500,000 distinct CDR3 sequences, less than 20% seen once. The source material was naive T cells sorted from blood. These receptor sequences come from a man between 45 and 60 years old in good health.

In the case of this clonotype: A junction end diverges from the germline sequence, so it may reflect a read error. The chain has TRBV19 and TRBJ2-1, with TRBD2 identical over 11 bases. This CDR3 has 14 amino acids. Germline V CDR1 and CDR2: LNHDA, SQIVND (reference sequence). CDR3 coding DNA: TGTGCCAGCAGTATCACTAGCGGGAGTCCTGAGCAGTTCTTC. It is translated as CASSITSGSPEQFF.

In this sample, this clonotype turned up a few times. This chain uses TRBV7-2 with TRBJ2-7; possibly TRBD1 for D (6 bases). This CDR3 spans 14 amino acids. Trimming pared 1 base from V and 6 bases from J, leaving 13 bases between. CDR1 is SGHTA, CDR2 FQGNSA, per germline. In DNA, the CDR3 is TGTGCCAGCAGCTTAGGCGGCAGGGGCTTCGAGCAGTACTTC. Encoded protein: CASSLGGRGFEQYF. Filled out from reference TRBV7-2 and TRBJ2-7, the complete variable domain reads GAGVSQSPSNKVTEKGKDVELRCDPISGHTALYWYRQSLGQGLEFLIYFQGNSAPDKSGLPSDRFSAERTGGSVSTLTIQRTQQEDSAVYLCASSLGGRGFEQYFGPGTRLTVT.

This clonotype was counted only a few times. This chain uses TRBV20-1 with TRBJ1-1; TRBD1 agrees at 8 bases. Germline CDR1 reads DFQATT; CDR2 reads SNEGSKA (reference sequence). After removal of 3 bases from V and 4 bases from J, the junction contained 7 bases not matched to a gene. CDR3 size: 14 residues. CDR3 region: CSARTGVYSTEAFF. In DNA, the CDR3 is TGCAGTGCTAGGACAGGGGTGTATTCCACTGAAGCTTTCTTT.

The chain uses TRBV7-2 and TRBJ2-3; possibly TRBD1 for D (6 bases). Trimming removed 4 bases at V and 5 bases at J, with 10 bases between. CDR1 SGHTA and CDR2 FQGNSA come from the germline V gene. The CDR3 loop spans 13 amino acids. For the CDR3, the DNA is TGTGCCAGCAGCTCACAGGGAATAGATACGCAGTATTTT. Amino acids: CASSSQGIDTQYF.

The chain is built from TRBV20-1 and TRBJ2-5; 13 bases map to TRBD2. Looked up from germline, CDR1 is DFQATT and CDR2 is SNEGSKA (reference sequence). V gave up 0 bases and J gave up 6 bases; unmatched junction bases: 13. The CDR3 extends over 18 amino acids. This CDR3 reads CSARDRAGTSGIQQTQYF. Written as DNA, the CDR3 is TGCAGTGCTAGAGATAGGGCCGGGACTAGCGGGATTCAGCAGACCCAGTACTTC.

This clonotype was observed many times. This chain uses TRBV4-3 with TRBJ2-2, with no clear D. Trimming stripped 0 bases from V and 10 bases from J, with 9 bases between. The CDR3 is 13 amino acids. The germline CDR1 and CDR2 sequences are LGHNA and YSLEER. Written as DNA, the CDR3 is TGCGCCAGCAGCCAAGAACAAGTGCCGGAGCTGTTTTTT. As protein: CASSQEQVPELFF.

Note on this clonotype: Given a much more abundant clone one base away, this may be a read error. The V call is TRBV6-2 or TRBV6-3, the J call TRBJ2-2, with TRBD1 matching over 9 bases. Germline CDR1 and CDR2: MNHEY and SVGEGT. The CDR3 has 15 residues. CDR3 in amino acids: CASSQTGGFTGVLFF. DNA for the CDR3: TGTGCCAGCAGTCAAACAGGGGGCTTCACCGGGGTGCTGTTTTTT.

This chain links TRBV11-2 with TRBJ1-1; D unresolved. Trimming shortened V by 5 bases and J by 0 bases, and 22 bases separated the two germline ends. CDR3 length: 18 amino acids. The germline V gene has CDR1 SGHAT and CDR2 FQNNGV. The CDR3 sequence: CASSRNPRTGMMNTEAFF. The DNA for the CDR3 is TGTGCCAGCAGCCGAAACCCTCGGACGGGAATGATGAACACTGAAGCTTTCTTT.

This clonotype came up many times. V is TRBV6-5 and J is TRBJ2-7, with D perhaps matching TRBD1 or TRBD2 (5 bases each). This CDR3 is 15 amino acids long. Germline CDR1 is MNHEY and CDR2 is SVGAGI. V shed 0 bases and J shed 6 bases, with 15 bases lying between them. CDR3 sequence reads: CASSYSGASLGEQYF. The CDR3 DNA sequence: TGTGCCAGCAGTTACTCCGGGGCCTCTCTAGGCGAGCAGTACTTC.

This clonotype was seen only a few times. This chain connects TRBV24-1 to TRBJ2-3; TRBD2 agrees at 10 bases. CDR3 size: 14 residues. Trimming at V came to 6 bases and at J to 1 base, leaving 0 bases not matched to a gene. Germline lookup yields CDR1 KGHDR and CDR2 SFDVKD. The CDR3 region is CATSSGGGTDTQYF. Written as DNA, the CDR3 is TGTGCCACCAGTAGCGGGGGGGGCACAGATACGCAGTATTTT.

This clonotype has just a few counts. The chain carries TRBV27 and TRBJ2-7; 8 nucleotides align to TRBD2. CDR1 is MNHEY, CDR2 SMNVEV, per germline (reference sequence). Trimming cost V 3 bases and J 0 bases; bases outside gene matches: 4. The CDR3 has 15 residues. The CDR3 region has the DNA TGTGCCAGCAGTTTCCAGCGGGGGAGCTCCTACGAGCAGTACTTC. Protein sequence: CASSFQRGSSYEQYF.

This clonotype was counted many times. The genes are TRBV27 and TRBJ2-7, with TRBD1 as a possible D gene (7 bases). Germline values: CDR1 MNHEY, CDR2 SMNVEV (reference sequence). There are 14 residues in the CDR3. Trimming shortened V by 0 bases and J by 6 bases, and 12 bases separated the two germline ends. CDR3 nucleotide sequence: TGTGCCAGCAGTTTATCGCGGGACAGCTTCGAGCAGTACTTC. Its protein product is CASSLSRDSFEQYF.

This chain connects TRBV6-1 to TRBJ2-7; 14 nucleotides agree with TRBD2. CDR1 and CDR2 (germline): MNHNS, SASEGT. This CDR3 has 20 amino acids. J was trimmed by 0 bases and V by 4 bases; bases with no gene match: 14. CDR3: CASSALIPGTSGSSSYEQYF. The DNA for the CDR3 is TGTGCCAGCAGTGCATTAATTCCCGGGACTAGCGGGAGTAGCTCCTACGAGCAGTACTTC.

This clonotype was counted many times. The chain has TRBV19 and TRBJ1-1; D is possibly TRBD1 (5 bases). Germline CDR1 LNHDA, CDR2 SQIVND (reference sequence). The V and J ends lost 11 bases and 1 base respectively, with 17 bases between them. This CDR3 comprises 14 residues. CDR3 nucleotides: TGTGCCTCGCCTACGGGGGACCGGAACACTGAAGCTTTCTTT. This encodes CASPTGDRNTEAFF.

This clonotype was observed at least ten times. The rearrangement joins TRBV6-1 to TRBJ1-2; tentative D call: TRBD1 (6 bases). Germline CDR1 MNHNS, CDR2 SASEGT. The CDR3 runs to 15 residues. The V and J ends lost 0 bases and 4 bases respectively, with 12 bases between them. The CDR3 nucleotides read TGTGCCAGCAGTGAAGCACCAGGGGACGGCTATGGCTACACCTTC. Translating it yields CASSEAPGDGYGYTF.

The gene calls are TRBV7-9 and TRBJ2-1; D may match TRBD1 or TRBD2 (5 bases each). The ends were cut back, 4 bases at V and 1 base at J, with 14 bases in the middle. This CDR3 has 16 amino acids. Germline V gene data show CDR1 as SEHNR and CDR2 as FQNEAQ (reference sequence). The CDR3 DNA follows: TGTGCCAGCAGCTCCTCAGGGACGGGTTCCTACAATGAGCAGTTCTTC. Its protein is CASSSSGTGSYNEQFF.

This clonotype showed up just a few times. CDR3 coding DNA: TGCAGTGCCCCGATAAGGGGGACAGATACGCAGTATTTT. Translated: CSAPIRGTDTQYF. This chain connects TRBV20-1 to TRBJ2-3; TRBD1 might be the D (6 bases). Between the trimmed V and J ends, which lost 6 bases and 3 bases, there was a span of 13 bases. The germline V gene has CDR1 DFQATT and CDR2 SNEGSKA (reference sequence). This CDR3 contains 13 residues.

V and J are TRBV20-1 and TRBJ2-1; 14 bases line up with TRBD2. This CDR3 region has 18 residues. V was pared by 3 bases and J by 8 bases, with 15 bases of the junction left unmatched. Germline CDR1 and CDR2: DFQATT and SNEGSKA (reference sequence). The CDR3 DNA reads TGCAGTGCTAGTTGGGGACTAGCGGGAGTCCCGGCCTTACATGAGCAGTTCTTC. Its translation is CSASWGLAGVPALHEQFF.

This chain links TRBV12-3 or TRBV12-4 with TRBJ2-2; TRBD2 agrees at 9 bases. J was trimmed by 6 bases and V by 2 bases; bases with no gene match: 1. This CDR3 comprises 14 residues. CDR3 amino acids: CASSLRTSAGELFF. The CDR3 DNA sequence: TGTGCCAGCAGTTTACGGACTAGCGCCGGGGAGCTGTTTTTT.

This clonotype has just a few counts. The rearrangement joins TRBV29-1 to TRBJ1-3, with a weak D call TRBD1 (5 bases). The CDR3 runs 13 residues. The ends were cut back, 4 bases at V and 4 bases at J, with 11 bases in the middle. CDR1 and CDR2 (germline): SQVTM, ANQGSEA. The CDR3 spells CSVGWDRGNTIYF. The CDR3 bases are TGCAGCGTTGGCTGGGACCGGGGAAACACCATATATTTT.

This clonotype was counted only a few times. V gene TRBV20-1 combines with J gene TRBJ2-5, with 8 bases matching TRBD2. The CDR3 runs 13 residues. Germline V gene data show CDR1 as DFQATT and CDR2 as SNEGSKA (reference sequence). CDR3 residues: CSPRASGQETQYF. DNA of the CDR3: TGCAGCCCTAGGGCTAGCGGGCAGGAGACCCAGTACTTC.

The CDR3 DNA follows: TGTGCCATCAGTGAGCTGGTAGGGGCCACAGATACGCAGTATTTT. It is translated as CAISELVGATDTQYF. The V gene is TRBV10-3, the J gene TRBJ2-3; D is possibly TRBD1 (5 bases). The CDR3 length is 15 residues. V lost 2 bases, J lost 2 bases, and 11 bases lay in between. CDR1 is ENHRY, CDR2 SYGVKD, per germline.

This clonotype was picked up many times. The chain uses TRBV5-1 and TRBJ1-1; 7 nucleotides match TRBD1. With V trimmed by 4 bases and J by 7 bases, 10 bases remained unmatched. The CDR3 extends over 14 amino acids. Germline values: CDR1 SGHRS, CDR2 YFSETQ. Written as DNA, the CDR3 is TGCGCCAGCAGCGACTCCGGGACAGCGCGTGAAGCTTTCTTT. Protein sequence: CASSDSGTAREAFF.

At least ten counts were recorded for this clonotype. The chain uses TRBV7-8 and TRBJ2-7; D uncertain. Germline lookup yields CDR1 SGHVS and CDR2 FQNEAQ. The CDR3 has 15 amino acids. With 5 bases removed from V and 0 bases from J, the gap between germline ends came to 14 bases. The CDR3 loop is CASSDLQWDSYEQYF. The CDR3 DNA follows: TGTGCCAGCAGCGACCTACAGTGGGACTCCTACGAGCAGTACTTC.

The chain couples TRBV5-1 to TRBJ1-2; TRBD1 is a possible D gene (5 bases). V dropped 1 base and J dropped 4 bases, with 14 bases sitting between them. The CDR3 consists of 15 residues. Germline lookup yields CDR1 SGHRS and CDR2 YFSETQ. The CDR3 region is CASSLSQGQVYGYTF. CDR3 bases: TGCGCCAGCAGCTTGTCCCAAGGACAAGTCTATGGCTACACCTTC.

There are many counts of this clonotype. The gene calls are TRBV12-3 or TRBV12-4 and TRBJ1-4; possibly TRBD1 for D (6 bases). Trimming pared 5 bases from V and 3 bases from J, leaving 25 bases between. This CDR3 comprises 19 residues. As DNA, the CDR3 is TGTGCCAGCAGTAAAGGGGGACTTCCTTATGGGTTATCTAATGAAAAACTGTTTTTT. It encodes CASSKGGLPYGLSNEKLFF.

The gene calls are TRBV18 and TRBJ2-2; D gene unclear. Looked up from germline, CDR1 is KGHSH and CDR2 is LQKENI. The CDR3 is 15 residues long. Between the trimmed V and J ends, which lost 3 bases and 0 bases, there was a span of 8 bases. As DNA, the CDR3 is TGTGCCAGCTCACCCTCGGCACCGAACACCGGGGAGCTGTTTTTT. Its translation: CASSPSAPNTGELFF.

V gene TRBV14 combines with J gene TRBJ2-7; TRBD1 is a possible D gene (8 bases). The CDR3 length is 15 residues. V lost 2 bases to trimming and J lost 1 base, with 12 bases between them. From germline, CDR1 is SGHDN and CDR2 FVKESK. CDR3 region: CASSQNRGGSYEQYF. In DNA, the CDR3 is TGTGCCAGCAGCCAAAACAGGGGGGGGTCCTACGAGCAGTACTTC. The full variable domain, in which reference TRBV14 and TRBJ2-7 provide the parts outside the CDR3, is EAGVTQFPSHSVIEKGQTVTLRCDPISGHDNLYWYRRVMGKEIKFLLHFVKESKQDESGMPNNRFLAERTGGTYSTLKVQPAELEDSGVYFCASSQNRGGSYEQYFGPGTRLTVT.